The 2 T cell receptor beta chains listed next were all sequenced from one sample in a study of cytomegalovirus exposure and HLA in healthy donors. Both 60 Vbeta primers and 13 Jbeta primers went into the PCR. TCRdb's table, derived via immunoSEQ multiplex PCR, lists solely in-frame clones and lacks some. The table for this sample gives 50,000 to 80,000 clones. The specimen was PBMCs. Receptors originate from a woman aged 18 to 35 in good health and CMV-seronegative.

V is TRBV5-6 and J is TRBJ1-5; TRBD1 aligns across 8 bases. In germline, CDR1 is SGHDT, CDR2 YYEEEE. V gave up 5 bases and J gave up 1 base; unmatched junction bases: 2. The CDR3 extends over 14 amino acids. The CDR3 region has the DNA TGTGCCAGCAGTCACAGGGGGAGCAATCAGCCCCAGCATTTT. This gives the protein CASSHRGSNQPQHF.

The chain recombines TRBV11-3 with TRBJ2-2; a possible D gene is TRBD2 (5 bases). The CDR3 covers 14 residues. CDR1 is SGHNT, CDR2 YENEEA, per germline. Trimming removed 2 bases at V and 6 bases at J, with 10 bases between. CDR3 coding DNA: TGTGCCAGCAGCTTATCTTCGGGGTCCGGGGAGCTGTTTTTT. Translated: CASSLSSGSGELFF.